The clone carrying this TCR beta chain was found many times. The antigen remains unidentified. The data are from a study of Graves' ophthalmopathy and Graves' hyperthyroidism. Study as a whole: Peripheral blood was gathered at the point of initial diagnosis, before any treatment started. Overall study results and limits: In blood appeared most of the expanded thyroid clonotypes whose frequency exceeded 0.001.

Clinical symptoms and serum thyroxine were used for diagnosis; TRAb, thyroid ultrasound and orbital computed tomography were also relied on. The CDR3 runs to 14 residues. Germline V gene sequence: CDR1 LNHDA, CDR2 SQIVND (reference sequence). Trimming took 0 bases from V and 6 from J, leaving 11 bases between them. RNA transcripts were the source from which TCR beta CDR3 regions were amplified. First-round RT-PCR relied on HTBI primers, and a second-round multiplex PCR came next. TCRdb re-called the multiplex PCR reads with MiXCR, one entry per CDR3 protein. The top ten clones hold 3% to 3.5% of a sample with 660,000 or so distinct CDR3 sequences, roughly 39% of them seen once.

The sequence came from an adult man with Graves' ophthalmopathy. The rearrangement links TRBV19 to TRBJ1-1; the D gene is possibly TRBD1 (5 bases). The sample taken for sequencing was peripheral blood. CDR3 coding DNA: TGTGCCAGTAGTATAGAAGGGGTGGGGGCTGAAGCTTTCTTT. Translation gives CASSIEGVGAEAFF.